This T cell receptor beta chain comes out of a study of OX40 agonist ivuxolimab in advanced cancers. At the level of the study: A diagnosis of hepatocellular carcinoma, melanoma, renal cell or head and neck cancer was present in dose-escalation patients. Earlier treatment with anti-PD-1, anti-PD-L1 or anti-CTLA-4 was permitted, and less than 50% had received some.

Overall study findings and caveats: More expanded clones were seen, on average, in CD8+ T cells than in CD4+. At 0.1 to 3.0 mg/kg, clonal expansion of CD4+ and CD8+ blood T cells had occurred by week 6.

As to this clone: The antigen remains undetermined.

Only in-frame clones appear in the TCRdb table, and some are missing; sequencing was by immunoSEQ multiplex PCR. The table lists some 99,000 clones, around 90% of them singletons. The TCR originated in an adult with an advanced solid tumor such as melanoma, head and neck, liver or kidney cancer. Sequenced here: CD4+ or CD8+ T cells sorted from blood, sampled in a trial of the OX40 agonist ivuxolimab.

The CDR3 loop is CASTGGTEAFF. In DNA, the CDR3 is TGTGCCAGCACTGGGGGTACTGAAGCTTTCTTT. This chain joins TRBV28 and TRBJ1-1, with D possibly TRBD1 on 5 matching bases. Trimming took 7 bases from V and 5 from J, leaving 8 bases between them. CDR1 is MDHEN, CDR2 SYDVKM, per germline. The CDR3 is 11 amino acids.